This T cell receptor beta chain was obtained from a study of T-cell memory formation after mild COVID-19. Overall study findings and caveats: From day 15 to 85, contracting clones were balanced between CD4 and CD8, whereas later expanders leaned toward CD4+.

TCRdb ran MiXCR on the 5' RACE reads and lists one entry per CDR3 protein. The sample includes some 340,000 distinct CDR3 sequences, 10% to 15% of them seen just once. To note about this clonotype: Its target is not known.

Deletions cut 6 bases from V and 2 bases from J, with 17 bases between. CDR3 length: 16 residues. Germline CDR1 is KGHSH and CDR2 is LQKENI. This TCR was recovered from a man aged 18 to 29 who had mild COVID-19 (a few samples of this study predate the infection). Cell type and time point are not known. The specimen was PBMCs or a T cell subset sorted from them (not recorded which). The gene calls are TRBV18 and TRBJ1-5, with a weak D call TRBD1 (6 bases). Here the CDR3 reads CASSPSSGVGNQPQHF. Here the CDR3 DNA reads TGTGCCAGCTCCCCAAGTTCAGGGGTGGGCAATCAGCCCCAGCATTTT. Looking up the rest from reference TRBV18 and TRBJ1-5 gives the full variable domain: NAGVMQNPRHLVRRRGQEARLRCSPMKGHSHVYWYRQLPEEGLKFMVYLQKENIIDESGMPKERFSAEFPKEGPSILRIQQVVRGDSAAYFCASSPSSGVGNQPQHFGDGTRLSIL.